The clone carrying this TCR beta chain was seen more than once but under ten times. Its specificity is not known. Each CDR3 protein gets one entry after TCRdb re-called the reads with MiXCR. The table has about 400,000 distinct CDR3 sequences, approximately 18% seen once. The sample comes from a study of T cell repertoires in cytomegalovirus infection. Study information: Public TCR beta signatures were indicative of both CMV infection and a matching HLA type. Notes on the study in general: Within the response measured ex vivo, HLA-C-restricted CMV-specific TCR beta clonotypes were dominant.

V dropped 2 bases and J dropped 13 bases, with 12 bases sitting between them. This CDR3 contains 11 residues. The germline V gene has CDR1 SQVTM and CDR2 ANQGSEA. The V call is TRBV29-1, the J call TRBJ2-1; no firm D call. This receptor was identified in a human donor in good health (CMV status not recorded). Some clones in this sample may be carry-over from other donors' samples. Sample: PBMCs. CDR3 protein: CSVELFNDQFF. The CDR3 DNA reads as TGCAGCGTTGAACTCTTTAACGACCAGTTCTTC.